The sequence of this T cell receptor beta chain was determined in a study of tumor-infiltrating lymphocytes in glioblastoma multiforme (dated by TCRdb to the late 2010s). Notes on the research overall: The study tested whether intratumoral genomic heterogeneity fosters TIL diversity by jointly investigating somatic mutations, TIL diversity and immune response activity. The investigation overall reported the following: Clone frequencies may be distorted by RNA-based TCR sequencing because unequal numbers of TCR transcripts are carried by T cells. Only one glioblastoma patient was included in the TCR and somatic mutation analysis, limiting generalizability. T cells were not sorted into functional subsets, and such sorting was noted by the authors as a future improvement.

A modified ARM-PCR protocol with multiple V-beta primers and a C-beta primer was used to build TCRB libraries from RNA via three nested multiplex PCR rounds. ProtoScript II Reverse Transcriptase and a C-beta primer were used to synthesize TCRB-specific cDNA from 0.4 to 0.6 ug total RNA. The description of the TCRB libraries did not include any unique molecular identifiers. In the third PCR, barcodes and adapters were added over about 25 cycles with Deep VentR (exo-) polymerase, after which 250-500 bp bands were gel purified. TCRB libraries were sequenced with 250 bp paired-end reads on an Illumina HiSeq 2500. The paper's data handling went like this. Trimmomatic was used to clean reads, FLASH to merge reads, MiGEC to assign V, D and J segments, and VDJtools to perform the analysis. The Shannon-Wiener diversity index, calculated using VDJtools, was used to quantify repertoire diversity. The public reads were reanalyzed by TCRdb: fastp trimming at Q25, MiXCR alignment, in-frame beta chains only. CDR3 protein sequences are deduplicated, and each keeps its most common genes and DNA. The V and J calls, along with clone size, are taken from TCRdb and not from the paper's own processing. The sample profile shows about 12,000 distinct CDR3 sequences; around three fifths of them were found once. The ten largest clones capture roughly 34% of the sample.

The AllPrep DNA/RNA mini kit was used to purify genomic DNA and total RNA at the same time from each of the approximately ten tumor samples. OD 260/280 ratios above 1.9 and RNA integrity numbers above 6.5 were observed for all RNA. The CDR3, cysteine through phenylalanine, is 17 amino acids long. Solely the CDR3 DNA is kept, with 51 bases framed from the first base. The germline V gene gives CDR1 as SGHAT and CDR2 as FQNNGV. Regarding this clonotype: Its antigen remains unidentified. Relative to the germline gene, one junction end is altered; a read error may explain this.

The receptor was isolated from a male donor with glioblastoma. The sequence is built from TRBV11-2 and TRBJ2-3; TRBD2 fits 12 bases in the junction. Specimen: brain tumor tissue. Read as DNA, the sequence is TGTGCTAGCAGCTTAGAACTAGCGGGAGGAGCCTCAGATACGCGGTATTTT. This translates into CASSLELAGGASDTRYF.